This T cell receptor (beta chain) was captured by sequencing in a study of blood T cell repertoires in COVID-19. Study overall: Sites in the United States, Italy and Spain provided acute and convalescent COVID-19 samples. PBMCs, B-cell-depleted T cells, or T cells provided the cDNA or gDNA that made up the material.

Authors' analysis steps: By means of reference gene primer amplification, nucleated cell counts were estimated. Method: immunoSEQ multiplex PCR; TCRdb's copy keeps in-frame clones and lacks some. That table supplies the V and J calls and clone size; D and trimming were determined from the DNA. The table shows roughly 100,000 clones, with 75% to 90% occurring only once. The CDR3 runs to 12 residues. J was trimmed by 10 bases and V by 3 bases; bases with no gene match: 6. The germline CDR1 and CDR2 sequences are MDHEN and SYDVKM. This rearrangement joins TRBV28 to TRBJ2-7, with TRBD1 identical over 7 bases. The source of this sequence is a human donor in a cohort sampled during active or convalescent COVID-19. Material for sequencing was peripheral blood. CDR3 sequence: CASSLGDRPQYF. The CDR3 DNA reads as TGTGCCAGCAGTTTGGGGGACAGACCCCAGTACTTC.